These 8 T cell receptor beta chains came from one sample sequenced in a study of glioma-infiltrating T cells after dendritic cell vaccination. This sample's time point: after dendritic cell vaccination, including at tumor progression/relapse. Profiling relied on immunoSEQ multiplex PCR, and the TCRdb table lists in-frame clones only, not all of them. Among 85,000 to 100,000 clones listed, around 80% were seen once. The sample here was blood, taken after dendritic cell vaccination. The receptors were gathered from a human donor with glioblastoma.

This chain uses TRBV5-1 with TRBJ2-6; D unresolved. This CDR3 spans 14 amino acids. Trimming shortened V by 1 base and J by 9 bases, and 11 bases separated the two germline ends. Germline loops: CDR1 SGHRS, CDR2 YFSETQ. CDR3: CASSLTQVGNVLTF. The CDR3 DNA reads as TGCGCCAGCAGCTTGACGCAGGTGGGCAACGTCCTGACTTTC.

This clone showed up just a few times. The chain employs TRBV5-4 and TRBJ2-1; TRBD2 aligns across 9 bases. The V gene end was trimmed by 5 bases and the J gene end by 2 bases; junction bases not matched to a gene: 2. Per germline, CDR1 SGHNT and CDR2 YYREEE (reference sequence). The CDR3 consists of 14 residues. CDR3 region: CASRLAGAYNEQFF. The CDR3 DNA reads TGTGCCAGCAGACTAGCGGGTGCCTACAATGAGCAGTTCTTC.

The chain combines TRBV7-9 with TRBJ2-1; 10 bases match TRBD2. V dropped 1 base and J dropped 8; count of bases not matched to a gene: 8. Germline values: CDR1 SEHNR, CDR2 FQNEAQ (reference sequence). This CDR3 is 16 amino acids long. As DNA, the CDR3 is TGTGCCAGCAGCTTAGGGCTAGCGGGGGTCCGGGATGAGCAGTTCTTC. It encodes CASSLGLAGVRDEQFF.

CDR3 nucleotide sequence: TGCGCCAGCAGCCAACGGTCGGTCGGGACAGGGGACACAGATACGCAGTATTTT. Protein sequence: CASSQRSVGTGDTDTQYF. The J gene is TRBJ2-3, the V gene TRBV4-1; 10 nucleotides match TRBD1. The CDR3 totals 18 residues. CDR1 is MGHRA, CDR2 YSYEKL, per germline. The trim removed 2 bases at V and 2 bases at J, leaving 10 bases unmatched.

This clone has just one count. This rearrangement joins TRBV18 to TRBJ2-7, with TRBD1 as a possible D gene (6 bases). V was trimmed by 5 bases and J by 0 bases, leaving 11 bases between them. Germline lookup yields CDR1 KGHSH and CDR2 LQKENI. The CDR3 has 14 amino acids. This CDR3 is CASSSGQSSYEQYF. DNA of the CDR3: TGTGCCAGCTCATCTGGACAGTCCTCCTACGAGCAGTACTTC.

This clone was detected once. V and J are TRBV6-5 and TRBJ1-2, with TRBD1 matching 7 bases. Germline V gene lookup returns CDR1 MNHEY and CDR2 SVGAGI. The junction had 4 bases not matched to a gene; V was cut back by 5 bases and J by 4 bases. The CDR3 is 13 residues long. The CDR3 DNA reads TGTGCCAGCAGTCCGGCAGGGGGCTATGGCTACACCTTC. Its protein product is CASSPAGGYGYTF.

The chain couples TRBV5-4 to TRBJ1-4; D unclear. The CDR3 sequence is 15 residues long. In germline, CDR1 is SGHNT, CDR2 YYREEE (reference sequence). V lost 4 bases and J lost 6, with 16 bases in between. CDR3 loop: CASSPQPDVDEKLFF. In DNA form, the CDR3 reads TGTGCCAGCAGCCCACAGCCTGATGTAGATGAAAAACTGTTTTTT.

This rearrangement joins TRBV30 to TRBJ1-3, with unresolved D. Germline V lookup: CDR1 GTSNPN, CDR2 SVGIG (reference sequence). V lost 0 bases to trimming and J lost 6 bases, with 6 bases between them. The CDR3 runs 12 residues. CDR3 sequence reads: CAWSVFLNTIYF. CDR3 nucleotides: TGTGCCTGGAGTGTTTTCCTAAACACCATATATTTT.